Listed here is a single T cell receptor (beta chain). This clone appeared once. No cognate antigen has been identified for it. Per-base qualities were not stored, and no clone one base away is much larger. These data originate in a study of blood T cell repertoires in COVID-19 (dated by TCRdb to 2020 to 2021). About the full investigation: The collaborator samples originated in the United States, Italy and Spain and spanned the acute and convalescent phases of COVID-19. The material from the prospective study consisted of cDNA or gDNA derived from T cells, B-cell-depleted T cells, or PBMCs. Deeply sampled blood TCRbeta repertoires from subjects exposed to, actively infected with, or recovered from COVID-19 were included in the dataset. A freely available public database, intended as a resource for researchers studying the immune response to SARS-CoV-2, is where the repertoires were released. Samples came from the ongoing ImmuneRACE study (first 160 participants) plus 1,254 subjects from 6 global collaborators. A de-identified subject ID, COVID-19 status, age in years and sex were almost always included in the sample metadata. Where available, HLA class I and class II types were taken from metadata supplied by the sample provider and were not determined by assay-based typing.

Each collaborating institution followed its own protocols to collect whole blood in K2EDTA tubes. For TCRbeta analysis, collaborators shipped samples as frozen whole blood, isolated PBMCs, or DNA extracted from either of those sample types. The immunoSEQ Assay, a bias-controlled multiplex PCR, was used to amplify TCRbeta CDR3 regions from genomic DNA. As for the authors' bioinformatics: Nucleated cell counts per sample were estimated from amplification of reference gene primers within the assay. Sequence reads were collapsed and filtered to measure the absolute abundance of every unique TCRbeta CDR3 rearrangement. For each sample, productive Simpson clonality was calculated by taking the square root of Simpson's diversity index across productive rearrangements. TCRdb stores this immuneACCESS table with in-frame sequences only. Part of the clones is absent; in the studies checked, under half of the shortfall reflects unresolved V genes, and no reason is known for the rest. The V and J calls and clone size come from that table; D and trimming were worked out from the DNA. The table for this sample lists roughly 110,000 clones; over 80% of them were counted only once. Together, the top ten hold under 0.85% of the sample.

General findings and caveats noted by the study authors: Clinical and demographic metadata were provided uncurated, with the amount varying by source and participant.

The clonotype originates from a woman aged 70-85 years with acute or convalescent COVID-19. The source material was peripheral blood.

The DNA sequence is given as TGTGCCACCAGCAGCCGGACAGGGAAAAATGAAAAACTGTTTTTT. This gives the protein CATSSRTGKNEKLFF. The V and J segments used are TRBV15 and TRBJ1-4, with 8 bases aligning to TRBD1. At the junction V is shortened by 3 bases and J by 5 bases; bases outside the gene matches: 5. CDR1 LNHNV and CDR2 YYDKDF were looked up in the germline V gene (reference sequence). The CDR3 runs 15 residues from the cysteine to the phenylalanine. Only the CDR3 DNA is retained, 45 bases long and in frame from the first base.